This TCR beta chain was identified in a study of T cell clonotyping in hematopoietic cell transplantation. The study's findings and limits: Without cell sorting, CD4 versus CD8 contributions remain unresolved. Broader posttransplant TCR repertoire diversity was predicted by graft donor and pretransplant recipient Inverse Simpson Index values. Recipient TCR diversity dropped after transplant; expanded clonotypes rose from day 30 to 180.

A word on this clone: Its matching antigen is unknown.

CDR3 size: 17 residues. Germline values: CDR1 LGHNA, CDR2 YSLEER. Losses at the gene ends were 1 base for V and 2 bases for J; bases not matched to a gene: 10. The assay was immunoSEQ multiplex PCR, and TCRdb's table has in-frame clones only and misses some. The repertoire consists of 6,500 to 7,000 clones, with 37% occurring once and the leading ten covering roughly 18%. This sequence originates from a female patient over 55 who had an allogeneic stem cell transplant, so the T cells may come from the graft donor. Some clones in this sample may be carry-over from other donors' samples. V and J are TRBV4-3 and TRBJ1-2; TRBD1 matches 7 bases. The sample in question was peripheral blood mononuclear cells, obtained 30 days after allogeneic stem cell transplant. In nucleotides, the CDR3 is TGCGCCAGCAGCCAAGCCCCTCCGGGACAGTACAACTATGGCTACACCTTC. Protein sequence: CASSQAPPGQYNYGYTF.